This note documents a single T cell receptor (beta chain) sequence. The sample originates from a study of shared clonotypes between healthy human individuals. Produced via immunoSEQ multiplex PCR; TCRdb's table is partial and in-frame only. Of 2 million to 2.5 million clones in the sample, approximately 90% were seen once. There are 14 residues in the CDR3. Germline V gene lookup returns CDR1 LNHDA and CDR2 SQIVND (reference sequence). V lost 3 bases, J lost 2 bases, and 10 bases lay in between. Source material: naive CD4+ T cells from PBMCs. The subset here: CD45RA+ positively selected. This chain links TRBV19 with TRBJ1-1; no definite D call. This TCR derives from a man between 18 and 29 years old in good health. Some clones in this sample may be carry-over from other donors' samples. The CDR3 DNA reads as TGTGCCAGTAGTATCTCAGCCATTAACACTGAAGCTTTCTTT. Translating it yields CASSISAINTEAFF. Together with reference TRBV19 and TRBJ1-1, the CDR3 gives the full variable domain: DGGITQSPKYLFRKEGQNVTLSCEQNLNHDAMYWYRQDPGQGLRLIYYSQIVNDFQKGDIAEGYSVSREKKESFPLTVTSAQKNPTAFYLCASSISAINTEAFFGQGTRLTVV.